This is a list of T cell receptor beta chains from one sample in a study of shared clonotypes between healthy human individuals. Clones were read by immunoSEQ multiplex PCR, and TCRdb kept only the in-frame ones, dropping some. The table lists over 2 million clones, roughly 94% of them singletons. Specimen: naive CD4+ T cells sorted from blood. These TCRs come from a man younger than 35 in good health. Both conserved end residues are part of each CDR3. The D gene is left open where the match is weak. For some rows the clone size is stated as once, few or many, or as a class when expanded; others skip it.

clone_size: NA; j_call: TRBJ1-5; v_call: TRBV4-1; d_call: TRBD1; cdr3_aa: CASSQTRQGRSNQPQHF; cdr3_nt: TGCGCCAGCAGCCAGACACGACAGGGGAGAAGCAATCAGCCCCAGCATTTT
clone_size: NA; j_call: TRBJ1-3; v_call: TRBV28; d_call: NA; cdr3_aa: CASSLGQPSGNTIYF; cdr3_nt: TGTGCCAGCAGTTTAGGACAGCCCTCTGGAAACACCATATATTTT
clone_size: NA; j_call: TRBJ1-1; v_call: TRBV7-2; d_call: NA; cdr3_aa: CASSLADRNTEAFF; cdr3_nt: TGTGCCAGCAGCTTAGCCGACCGGAACACTGAAGCTTTCTTT
clone_size: NA; j_call: TRBJ2-7; v_call: TRBV19; d_call: NA; cdr3_aa: CASSMSRASYEQYF; cdr3_nt: TGTGCCAGTAGTATGTCCAGGGCATCCTACGAGCAGTACTTC
clone_size: NA; j_call: TRBJ1-1; v_call: TRBV19; d_call: NA; cdr3_aa: CASLPRDMNTEAFF; cdr3_nt: TGTGCCAGTCTCCCGAGGGACATGAACACTGAAGCTTTCTTT
clone_size: NA; j_call: TRBJ2-5; v_call: TRBV6-1; d_call: NA; cdr3_aa: CASSDWETQYF; cdr3_nt: TGTGCCAGCAGTGATTGGGAGACCCAGTACTTC
clone_size: once; j_call: TRBJ2-3; v_call: TRBV5-1; d_call: NA; cdr3_aa: CASSLWGEADTQYF; cdr3_nt: TGCGCCAGCAGCTTATGGGGAGAGGCGGATACGCAGTATTTT
clone_size: NA; j_call: TRBJ1-2; v_call: TRBV6-1; d_call: NA; cdr3_aa: CASSEYQGRSDGYTF; cdr3_nt: TGTGCCAGCAGTGAATATCAGGGACGGTCCGATGGCTACACCTTC
clone_size: NA; j_call: TRBJ1-4; v_call: TRBV7-9; d_call: TRBD1; cdr3_aa: CASSLAGTGGDEKLFF; cdr3_nt: TGTGCCAGCAGCTTAGCGGGGACAGGGGGCGATGAAAAACTGTTTTTT
clone_size: NA; j_call: TRBJ2-5; v_call: TRBV4-2; d_call: NA; cdr3_aa: CASSRRGQETQYF; cdr3_nt: TGTGCCAGCAGCCGGCGGGGCCAAGAGACCCAGTACTTC
clone_size: NA; j_call: TRBJ2-5; v_call: TRBV10-3; d_call: TRBD2; cdr3_aa: CAISESRVENFRLAGVETQYF; cdr3_nt: TGTGCCATCAGTGAGTCGCGGGTAGAAAACTTCAGACTAGCGGGAGTGGAGACCCAGTACTTC
clone_size: once; j_call: TRBJ1-2; v_call: TRBV6-5; d_call: NA; cdr3_aa: CASSQSLQGVYGYTF; cdr3_nt: TGTGCCAGCAGTCAATCCCTACAGGGTGTCTATGGCTACACCTTC
clone_size: NA; j_call: TRBJ2-3; v_call: TRBV5-1; d_call: TRBD1; cdr3_aa: CASSQGQGVPTDTQYF; cdr3_nt: TGCGCCAGCAGCCAGGGACAGGGCGTCCCTACAGATACGCAGTATTTT
clone_size: NA; j_call: TRBJ2-2; v_call: TRBV30; d_call: TRBD2; cdr3_aa: CAWKGSGGANTGELFF; cdr3_nt: TGTGCCTGGAAGGGTAGCGGGGGAGCGAACACCGGGGAGCTGTTTTTT
clone_size: NA; j_call: TRBJ2-1; v_call: TRBV29-1; d_call: TRBD2; cdr3_aa: CSAADSTSGVYNYNEQFF; cdr3_nt: TGCAGCGCCGCGGACAGTACTAGCGGGGTGTACAACTACAATGAGCAGTTCTTC
clone_size: NA; j_call: TRBJ1-6; v_call: TRBV2; d_call: NA; cdr3_aa: CASMREVLSSPLHF; cdr3_nt: TGTGCCAGCATGCGGGAAGTGCTGAGTTCACCCCTCCACTTT
clone_size: NA; j_call: TRBJ2-3; v_call: TRBV5-6; d_call: NA; cdr3_aa: CASSVTPGTDTQYF; cdr3_nt: TGTGCCAGCAGTGTAACCCCTGGCACAGATACGCAGTATTTT
clone_size: NA; j_call: TRBJ2-3; v_call: TRBV6-4; d_call: NA; cdr3_aa: CASSPERADTQYF; cdr3_nt: TGTGCCAGCAGTCCGGAGAGGGCAGATACGCAGTATTTT
clone_size: once; j_call: TRBJ2-2; v_call: TRBV4-1; d_call: TRBD2; cdr3_aa: CASSPPASGGGELFF; cdr3_nt: TGCGCCAGCAGTCCCCCGGCCTCGGGGGGCGGGGAGCTGTTTTTT
clone_size: NA; j_call: TRBJ1-2; v_call: TRBV5-4; d_call: TRBD1; cdr3_aa: CASSSLDRTGGYTF; cdr3_nt: TGTGCCAGCAGCTCCCTGGACAGGACGGGCGGCTACACCTTC
clone_size: NA; j_call: TRBJ2-7; v_call: TRBV27; d_call: NA; cdr3_aa: CANESRGGSYEQYF; cdr3_nt: TGTGCCAACGAATCGAGGGGTGGGAGCTACGAGCAGTACTTC
clone_size: NA; j_call: TRBJ2-5; v_call: TRBV11-2; d_call: TRBD1; cdr3_aa: CASSPGTGLLETQYF; cdr3_nt: TGTGCCAGCAGCCCTGGGACAGGGCTCCTGGAGACCCAGTACTTC
clone_size: once; j_call: TRBJ2-7; v_call: TRBV5-1; d_call: TRBD1; cdr3_aa: CASSPGQYEQYF; cdr3_nt: TGCGCCAGCAGCCCGGGACAGTACGAGCAGTACTTC
clone_size: NA; j_call: TRBJ2-2; v_call: TRBV9; d_call: NA; cdr3_aa: CASSLGGAGTGELFF; cdr3_nt: TGTGCCAGCAGCCTAGGAGGGGCGGGCACCGGGGAGCTGTTTTTT
clone_size: NA; j_call: TRBJ2-7; v_call: TRBV5-1; d_call: NA; cdr3_aa: CASSTGTVPGEQYF; cdr3_nt: TGCGCCAGCAGCACCGGGACCGTTCCGGGCGAGCAGTACTTC
clone_size: few; j_call: TRBJ2-7; v_call: TRBV6-5; d_call: TRBD1; cdr3_aa: CASSYLTGQAYEQYF; cdr3_nt: TGTGCCAGCAGTTACTTAACGGGACAGGCCTACGAGCAGTACTTC
clone_size: NA; j_call: TRBJ2-2; v_call: TRBV5-1; d_call: NA; cdr3_aa: CASSLAELSATGELFF; cdr3_nt: TGCGCCAGCAGCTTGGCCGAGCTCTCCGCCACCGGGGAGCTGTTTTTT
clone_size: once; j_call: TRBJ2-5; v_call: TRBV2; d_call: NA; cdr3_aa: CASSPPTVRETQYF; cdr3_nt: TGTGCCAGCAGCCCCCCTACGGTGCGGGAGACCCAGTACTTC
clone_size: NA; j_call: TRBJ1-4; v_call: TRBV28; d_call: NA; cdr3_aa: CASSGRPGLRKLFF; cdr3_nt: TGTGCCAGCAGTGGACGCCCAGGCTTGAGAAAACTGTTTTTT
clone_size: NA; j_call: TRBJ2-5; v_call: TRBV9; d_call: NA; cdr3_aa: CASSPSGTRYQETQYF; cdr3_nt: TGTGCCAGCAGCCCCTCCGGGACAAGATACCAAGAGACCCAGTACTTC
clone_size: once; j_call: TRBJ2-5; v_call: TRBV19; d_call: TRBD1; cdr3_aa: CASSMGQGGETQYF; cdr3_nt: TGTGCCAGTAGTATGGGACAGGGAGGAGAGACCCAGTACTTC
clone_size: NA; j_call: TRBJ1-5; v_call: TRBV7-8; d_call: NA; cdr3_aa: CASSLTNGVQPQHF; cdr3_nt: TGTGCCAGCAGCTTAACCAACGGGGTGCAGCCCCAGCATTTT
clone_size: NA; j_call: TRBJ2-2; v_call: TRBV5-4; d_call: NA; cdr3_aa: CASSLNRGSDTGELFF; cdr3_nt: TGTGCCAGCAGCTTGAATAGGGGGAGTGACACCGGGGAGCTGTTTTTT
clone_size: NA; j_call: TRBJ2-1; v_call: TRBV19; d_call: TRBD2; cdr3_aa: CASTVTSLNYNEQFF; cdr3_nt: TGTGCCAGTACCGTGACTAGCCTTAACTACAATGAGCAGTTCTTC